One sample yielded the 23 T cell receptor beta chains listed below, sequenced in a study of T cells in Graves' hyperthyroidism and ophthalmopathy. TCR beta CDR3 regions were amplified from RNA transcripts. The TCR CDR3 was amplified in a first-round RT-PCR using the HTBI primer set. TCRdb reprocessed the multiplex PCR reads via MiXCR and lists one record per CDR3 protein. Among under 450,000 distinct CDR3 sequences listed, 13% were seen once. Sequenced sample: blood. These receptors were collected from a man younger than 45 with Graves' hyperthyroidism that later progressed to Graves' ophthalmopathy.

This clonotype was counted only a few times. The rearrangement uses TRBV12-3 or TRBV12-4 and TRBJ2-7; the D is unclear. Trimming took 3 bases from V and 7 from J, leaving 7 bases between them. CDR3 length: 11 residues. The CDR3 bases are TGTGCCAGCAGTTTTAACCTTGAGCAGTACTTC. Translation: CASSFNLEQYF.

Of note for this clonotype: This may come from a read error, since a much larger clone is one base off. The chain combines TRBV3-1 with TRBJ1-4; 7 bases map to TRBD1. Germline V gene lookup returns CDR1 LGHDT and CDR2 YNNKEL (reference sequence). The CDR3 has 14 residues. As DNA, the CDR3 is TGTGCCAGCAGCCCCACAGGGGTGAGTGAAAAACTGGTTTTT. This codes for CASSPTGVSEKLVF.

In this sample, this clonotype turned up a few times. The DNA of the CDR3 is TGCGCCAGCAGCTTAGGGGGACGTCCTTCCTACAATGAGCAGTTCTTC. This gives the protein CASSLGGRPSYNEQFF. The chain employs TRBV5-1 and TRBJ2-1; tentative D call: TRBD1 (6 bases). Germline V gives CDR1 SGHRS, CDR2 YFSETQ. V was clipped by 2 bases and J by 1 base, with 13 bases between them. This CDR3 contains 16 residues.

This clonotype came up a few times. The V gene is TRBV12-3 or TRBV12-4, the J gene TRBJ2-7; 11 bases align to TRBD2. The CDR3 is 19 amino acids. V dropped 1 base and J dropped 0; count of bases not matched to a gene: 11. The chain's CDR3 is CASSLVSSGGPRGSYEQYF. The CDR3 DNA reads as TGTGCCAGCAGTTTAGTATCTAGCGGGGGGCCCAGGGGCTCCTACGAGCAGTACTTC.

This clonotype was recorded at least ten times. The CDR3 protein is CASRPQGFPEAFF. The CDR3 DNA follows: TGTGCCAGCAGGCCACAGGGGTTCCCTGAAGCTTTCTTT. V gene TRBV3-1 combines with J gene TRBJ1-1, with 7 bases that match TRBD1. This CDR3 spans 13 amino acids. V shed 6 bases, J shed 6 bases, and the junction held 7 bases outside the gene matches. CDR1 LGHDT and CDR2 YNNKEL come from the germline V gene (reference sequence).

There are many counts of this clonotype. The chain has TRBV13 and TRBJ2-5; a possible D gene is TRBD2 (6 bases). The V gene's germline CDR1 is PRHDT and CDR2 FYEKMQ (reference sequence). Trimming cost V 5 bases and J 5 bases, with 15 bases left between them. The CDR3 contains 14 residues. CDR3: CASSPKGLAETQYF. The CDR3 bases are TGTGCCAGCAGCCCAAAGGGCCTAGCGGAGACCCAGTACTTC.

This clonotype came up many times. V gene TRBV6-1 combines with J gene TRBJ2-5; D perhaps matches TRBD1 (5 bases). The CDR3 runs 13 residues. V was clipped by 5 bases and J by 4 bases, with 11 bases between them. The germline V gene has CDR1 MNHNS and CDR2 SASEGT. In DNA, the CDR3 is TGTGCCAGCAGTCATAGGACATCAGAGACCCAGTACTTC. As protein: CASSHRTSETQYF.

At least ten counts were recorded for this clonotype. This rearrangement joins TRBV27 to TRBJ1-2; D uncertain. Trimming pared 0 bases from V and 0 bases from J, leaving 11 bases between. The CDR3 contains 16 residues. CDR1 and CDR2 (germline): MNHEY, SMNVEV (reference sequence). The CDR3 DNA sequence: TGTGCCAGCAGTTTATCGAGACCTACTGCTAACTATGGCTACACCTTC. Translated, it gives CASSLSRPTANYGYTF.

This clonotype was seen more than once but under ten times. The chain couples TRBV11-2 to TRBJ2-7; D is ambiguous. CDR1 is SGHAT, CDR2 FQNNGV, per germline. There are 16 residues in the CDR3. Trimming took 5 bases from V and 4 from J, leaving 21 bases between them. In DNA form, the CDR3 reads TGTGCCAGCAGCCCCCTCCGCGGCGGTGTCTCTTACGAGCAGTACTTC. Translation: CASSPLRGGVSYEQYF.

With respect to this clonotype: Just one base apart from a much larger clone, this may be a read error. The V gene is TRBV30, the J gene TRBJ1-5; D remains ambiguous. CDR3 length: 14 residues. The germline CDR1 and CDR2 sequences are GTSNPN and SVGIG (reference sequence). V gave up 4 bases and J gave up 4 bases, with 14 bases separating them. CDR3: CAWTKGRSNQPQHF. The CDR3 DNA follows: TGTGCCTGGACCAAGGGAAGGTCGAATCAGCCCCAGCATTTT.

The J gene is TRBJ2-5, the V gene TRBV5-1, with TRBD1 matching over 7 bases. Germline V gene sequence: CDR1 SGHRS, CDR2 YFSETQ. Trimming at V came to 3 bases and at J to 3 bases, leaving 5 bases not matched to a gene. CDR3 length: 14 residues. The CDR3 sequence is CASSSLQGKETQYF. The CDR3, as DNA: TGCGCCAGCAGCTCTCTACAGGGGAAAGAGACCCAGTACTTC.

This chain links TRBV25-1 with TRBJ2-3, with no clear D. CDR3 length equals 14 residues. V was shortened by 0 bases and J by 0 bases, with 4 bases between the two germline ends. Germline CDR1 is MGHDK and CDR2 is SYGVNS. DNA of the CDR3: TGTGCCAGCAGTGAATATCCCAGCACAGATACGCAGTATTTT. This encodes CASSEYPSTDTQYF.

This clonotype was seen many times. The chain joins TRBV2 to TRBJ1-1; tentative D call: TRBD1 (6 bases). Germline V CDR1 and CDR2: SNHLY, FYNNEI. The CDR3 is made up of 11 amino acids. The CDR3 region is CGNRENTEAFF. CDR3 coding DNA: TGTGGCAACAGGGAGAACACTGAAGCTTTCTTT.

This clonotype was counted many times. The chain has TRBV7-9 and TRBJ2-1; 11 bases are shared with TRBD2. This CDR3 is 15 amino acids long. Germline-derived CDR1 and CDR2 are SEHNR and FQNEAQ (reference sequence). The J segment lost 6 bases and the V segment lost 3 bases, leaving 4 bases of the junction unmatched. The CDR3 nucleotides read TGTGCCAGCAGCTTCTTGGGACTAGCGGTCAATGAGCAGTTCTTC. Translating gives CASSFLGLAVNEQFF.

The rearrangement joins TRBV7-2 to TRBJ2-1; 8 nucleotides line up with TRBD2. Germline CDR1 reads SGHTA; CDR2 reads FQGNSA. The CDR3 length is 14 residues. Trimming took 7 bases from V and 0 from J; bases not matched to a gene: 2. DNA of the CDR3: TGTGCCAGCATGCGGGGGGCCTCCTACAATGAGCAGTTCTTC. It encodes CASMRGASYNEQFF.

At least ten counts were recorded for this clonotype. The chain combines TRBV7-9 with TRBJ2-3, with 7 bases lining up with TRBD2. The germline gives CDR1 SEHNR, CDR2 FQNEAQ (reference sequence). Losses at the gene ends were 5 bases for V and 8 bases for J; bases not matched to a gene: 19. The CDR3 consists of 17 residues. CDR3 sequence reads: CASSTLRTSMMRGTQYF. DNA for the CDR3: TGTGCCAGCAGCACCCTACGGACTAGTATGATGCGGGGTACGCAGTATTTT. Supplemented by reference TRBV7-9 and TRBJ2-3, the full variable domain reads DTGVSQNPRHKITKRGQNVTFRCDPISEHNRLYWYRQTLGQGPEFLTYFQNEAQLEKSRLLSDRFSAERPKGSFSTLEIQRTEQGDSAMYLCASSTLRTSMMRGTQYFGPGTRLTVL.

The genes are TRBV28 and TRBJ2-7, with D perhaps assigned TRBD1 or TRBD2 (5 bases each). In germline, CDR1 is MDHEN, CDR2 SYDVKM. This CDR3 is 16 amino acids long. V was cut by 2 bases and J by 4 bases, with 18 bases left in between. The CDR3 reads CASSLVRGAWRYEQYF. CDR3 sequence (DNA): TGTGCCAGCAGTTTAGTCCGGGGCGCCTGGCGGTACGAGCAGTACTTC.

In this sample, this clonotype turned up a few times. The rearrangement joins TRBV2 to TRBJ1-6, with 8 nucleotides matching TRBD1. V was pared by 4 bases and J by 10 bases, with 3 bases of the junction left unmatched. This CDR3 comprises 13 residues. Per the germline V gene, CDR1 is SNHLY and CDR2 is FYNNEI. CDR3 region: CASSGTGLSPLHF. Written as DNA, the CDR3 is TGTGCCAGCAGTGGGACAGGGCTCTCACCCCTCCACTTT.

This clonotype was counted only a few times. V and J are TRBV20-1 and TRBJ1-6; 11 bases are shared with TRBD1. The junction had 7 bases not matched to a gene; V was cut back by 4 bases and J by 8 bases. This CDR3 has 15 amino acids. Germline CDR1 and CDR2: DFQATT and SNEGSKA (reference sequence). The CDR3 nucleotides are TGCAGTGCTACTAGTGCGGGACAGGGGGATTCACCCCTCCACTTT. As protein: CSATSAGQGDSPLHF.

The chain is built from TRBV5-1 and TRBJ2-1, with D possibly being TRBD1 (5 bases). Trimming shortened V by 0 bases and J by 9 bases, and 16 bases separated the two germline ends. The germline CDR1 and CDR2 sequences are SGHRS and YFSETQ. The CDR3 has 15 residues. CDR3 sequence: CASSLARDIVGEQFF. The DNA of the CDR3 is TGCGCCAGCAGCTTGGCCAGGGATATAGTTGGTGAGCAGTTCTTC.

At least ten counts were recorded for this clonotype. This chain links TRBV12-3 or TRBV12-4 with TRBJ1-3; the D is unclear. The CDR3 has 13 residues. The V end was cut by 5 bases, the J end by 2 bases, with 7 bases between. CDR3 protein: CASSPRPGNTIYF. For the CDR3, the DNA is TGTGCCAGCAGTCCAAGACCTGGAAACACCATATATTTT.

This clonotype was recorded a few times. This chain connects TRBV20-1 to TRBJ1-1; TRBD1 is a possible D gene (6 bases). Germline CDR1 reads DFQATT; CDR2 reads SNEGSKA (reference sequence). The V gene lost 3 bases and the J gene lost 6 bases, with 11 bases spanning the gap. The CDR3 contains 12 residues. CDR3 in amino acids: CSASKGDPEAFF. The CDR3, as DNA: TGCAGTGCTAGTAAGGGGGACCCTGAAGCTTTCTTT.

This clonotype was seen repeatedly, ten times or more. The chain combines TRBV6-1 with TRBJ1-1; TRBD1 matches at 7 bases. The CDR3 length is 15 residues. V trimming: 6 bases; J trimming: 0 bases; junction bases outside the gene matches: 7. Germline values: CDR1 MNHNS, CDR2 SASEGT. The CDR3 DNA sequence: TGTGCCAGCAGCCGGACAGGATACATGAACACTGAAGCTTTCTTT. Protein sequence: CASSRTGYMNTEAFF.